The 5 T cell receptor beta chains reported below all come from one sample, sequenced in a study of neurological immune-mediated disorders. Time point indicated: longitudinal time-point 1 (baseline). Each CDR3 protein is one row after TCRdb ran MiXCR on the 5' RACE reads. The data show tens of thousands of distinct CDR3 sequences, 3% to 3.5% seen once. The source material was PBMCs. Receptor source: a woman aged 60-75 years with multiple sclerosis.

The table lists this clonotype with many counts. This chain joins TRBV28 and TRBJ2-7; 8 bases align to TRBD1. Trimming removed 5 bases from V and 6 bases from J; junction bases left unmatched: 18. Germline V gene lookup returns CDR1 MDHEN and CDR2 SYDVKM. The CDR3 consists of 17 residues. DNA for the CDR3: TGTGCCAGCAGTGGGCCAGAAAGGGACAGGTTTGGCGCCGAGCAGTACTTC. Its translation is CASSGPERDRFGAEQYF. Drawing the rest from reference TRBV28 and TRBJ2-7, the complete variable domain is DVKVTQSSRYLVKRTGEKVFLECVQDMDHENMFWYRQDPGLGLRLIYFSYDVKMKEKGDIPEGYSVSREKKERFSLILESASTNQTSMYLCASSGPERDRFGAEQYFGPGTRLTVT.

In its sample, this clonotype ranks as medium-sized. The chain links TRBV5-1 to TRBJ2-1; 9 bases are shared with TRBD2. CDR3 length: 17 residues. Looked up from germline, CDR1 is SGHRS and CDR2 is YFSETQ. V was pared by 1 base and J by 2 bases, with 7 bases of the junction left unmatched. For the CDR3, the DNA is TGCGCCAGCAGCTTGTTTAATAGCGGGGGAGCCTACAATGAGCAGTTCTTC. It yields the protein CASSLFNSGGAYNEQFF.

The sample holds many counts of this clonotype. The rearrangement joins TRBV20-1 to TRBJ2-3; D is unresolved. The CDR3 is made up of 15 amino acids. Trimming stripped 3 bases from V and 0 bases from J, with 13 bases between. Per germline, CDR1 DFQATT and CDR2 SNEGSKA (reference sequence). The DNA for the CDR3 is TGCAGTGCTAGCGGGTCAGACTCTAGCACAGATACGCAGTATTTT. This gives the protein CSASGSDSSTDTQYF.

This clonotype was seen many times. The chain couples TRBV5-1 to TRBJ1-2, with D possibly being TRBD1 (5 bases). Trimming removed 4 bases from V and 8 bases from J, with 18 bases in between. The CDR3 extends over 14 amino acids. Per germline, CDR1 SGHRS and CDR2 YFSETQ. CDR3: CASSPDSPRSGYTF. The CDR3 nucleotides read TGCGCCAGCAGCCCCGACAGCCCCAGGTCCGGCTACACCTTC.

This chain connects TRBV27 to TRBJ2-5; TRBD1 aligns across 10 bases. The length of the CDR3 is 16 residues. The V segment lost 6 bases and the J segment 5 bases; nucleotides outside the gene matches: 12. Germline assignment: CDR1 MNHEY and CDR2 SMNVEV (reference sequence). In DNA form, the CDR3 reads TGTGCCAGCAGCCGTGCCCAGGGACAGGGGTCGGAGACCCAGTACTTC. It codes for CASSRAQGQGSETQYF.